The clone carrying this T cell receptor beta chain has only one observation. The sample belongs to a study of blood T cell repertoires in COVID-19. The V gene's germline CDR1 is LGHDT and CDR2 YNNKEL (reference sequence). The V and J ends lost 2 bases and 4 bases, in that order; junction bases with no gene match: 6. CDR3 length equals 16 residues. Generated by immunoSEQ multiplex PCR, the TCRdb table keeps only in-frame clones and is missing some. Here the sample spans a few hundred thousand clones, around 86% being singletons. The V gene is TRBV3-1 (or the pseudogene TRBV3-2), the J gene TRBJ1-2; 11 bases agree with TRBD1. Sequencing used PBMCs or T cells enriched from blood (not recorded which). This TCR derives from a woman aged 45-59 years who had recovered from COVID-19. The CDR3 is CASSQSGTGGVYGYTF. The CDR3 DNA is TGTGCCAGCAGCCAATCGGGGACAGGGGGGGTCTATGGCTACACCTTC.